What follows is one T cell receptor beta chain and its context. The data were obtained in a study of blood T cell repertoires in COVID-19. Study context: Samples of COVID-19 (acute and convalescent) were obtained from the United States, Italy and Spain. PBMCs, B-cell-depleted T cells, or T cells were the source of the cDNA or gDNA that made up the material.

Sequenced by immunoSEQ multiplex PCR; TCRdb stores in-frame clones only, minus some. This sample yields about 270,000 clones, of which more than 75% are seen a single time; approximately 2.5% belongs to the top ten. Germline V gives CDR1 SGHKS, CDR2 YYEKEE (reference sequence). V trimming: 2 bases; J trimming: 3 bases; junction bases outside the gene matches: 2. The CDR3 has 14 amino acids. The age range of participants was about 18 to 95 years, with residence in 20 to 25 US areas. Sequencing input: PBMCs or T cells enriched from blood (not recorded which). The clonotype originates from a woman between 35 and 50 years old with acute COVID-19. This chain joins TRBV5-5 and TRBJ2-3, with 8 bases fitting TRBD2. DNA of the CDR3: TGTGCCAGCAGCTTCGCGGGGGGAACAGATACGCAGTATTTT. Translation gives CASSFAGGTDTQYF.